The sequence of this T cell receptor (beta chain) was determined in a study of molecular identifiers for immune sequencing clone quantification. Study results and limitations: Whereas naive cells kept under 1% of molecules in clones above 20 RNA copies, such clones held over 99% in effectors.

Preparation of naive CD8 libraries involved 20,000 to 1,000,000 sorted cells and 10%, 30% or 50% RNA. Sorted naive CD8 T cells were those defined as CD8+CD4-CCR7+CD45RA+. From germline, CDR1 is MDHEN and CDR2 SYDVKM. V shed 6 bases, J shed 7 bases, and the junction held 6 bases outside the gene matches. The CDR3 sequence is 14 residues long. Previously published methods and listed TCR primers were used for the bulk TCR libraries. From the PCR reads, TCRdb called clonotypes with MiXCR, one entry per CDR3 protein. The sample consists of around 480,000 distinct CDR3 sequences, 20% to 25% of them appearing once. This clonotype was counted many times. Its antigen remains unidentified.

This TCR derives from a human donor in good health. Some libraries in this study had Jurkat cell RNA spiked in. V usage is TRBV28 and J usage is TRBJ2-2, with TRBD1 matching 9 bases. The sample taken for sequencing was naive CD8+ T cells from blood, with Jurkat cell RNA spiked in. Regarding subset: FACS-sorted CD8+CD4-CCR7+CD45RA+ naive T cells. Written as DNA, the CDR3 is TGTGCCAGCAGCTACAGGGGGCGAGTCGGGGAGCTGTTTTTT. Translating gives CASSYRGRVGELFF.